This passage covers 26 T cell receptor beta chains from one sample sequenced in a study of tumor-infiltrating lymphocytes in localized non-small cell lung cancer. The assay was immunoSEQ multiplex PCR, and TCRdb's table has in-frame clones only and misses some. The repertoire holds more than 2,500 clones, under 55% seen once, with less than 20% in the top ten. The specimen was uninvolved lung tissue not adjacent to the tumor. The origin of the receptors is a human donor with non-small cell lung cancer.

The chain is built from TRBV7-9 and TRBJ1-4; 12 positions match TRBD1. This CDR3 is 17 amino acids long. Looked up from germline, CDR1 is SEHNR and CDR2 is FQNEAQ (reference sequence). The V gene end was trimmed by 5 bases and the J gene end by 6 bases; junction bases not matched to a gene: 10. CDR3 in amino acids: CASSPSGTGGDDEKLFF. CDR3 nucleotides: TGTGCCAGCAGCCCCTCCGGGACAGGGGGCGATGATGAAAAACTGTTTTTT.

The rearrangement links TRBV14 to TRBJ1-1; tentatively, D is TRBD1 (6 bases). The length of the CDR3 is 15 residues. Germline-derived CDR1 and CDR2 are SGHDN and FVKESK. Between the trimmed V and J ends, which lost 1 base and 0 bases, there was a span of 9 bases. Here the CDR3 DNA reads TGTGCCAGCAGCCAAGCGGGGGCGTTGAACACTGAAGCTTTCTTT. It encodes CASSQAGALNTEAFF.

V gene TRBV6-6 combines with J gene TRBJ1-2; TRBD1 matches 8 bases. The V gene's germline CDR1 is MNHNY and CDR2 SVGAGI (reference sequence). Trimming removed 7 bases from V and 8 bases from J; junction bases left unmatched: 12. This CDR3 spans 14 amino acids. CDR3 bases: TGTGCCAGCAAAGACCAGGGGGCTGAGAGCGGCTACACCTTC. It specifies CASKDQGAESGYTF.

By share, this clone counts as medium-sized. This CDR3 reads CASSPRTVDQPQHF. In DNA, the CDR3 is TGTGCCAGCAGTCCTAGGACGGTTGATCAGCCCCAGCATTTT. This chain joins TRBV27 and TRBJ1-5; D ambiguous. CDR3 length: 14 amino acids. Trimming pared 5 bases from V and 5 bases from J, leaving 13 bases between. Germline-derived CDR1 and CDR2 are MNHEY and SMNVEV (reference sequence).

In DNA, the CDR3 is TGTGCCAGCAGCTCGCGACAGGGGGCTAACTATGGCTACACCTTC. Translation gives CASSSRQGANYGYTF. The rearrangement uses TRBV7-2 and TRBJ1-2, with 9 bases matching TRBD1. CDR1 and CDR2 from the germline V gene are SGHTA and FQGNSA. After removal of 4 bases from V and 0 bases from J, the junction contained 3 bases not matched to a gene. The CDR3 loop spans 15 amino acids.

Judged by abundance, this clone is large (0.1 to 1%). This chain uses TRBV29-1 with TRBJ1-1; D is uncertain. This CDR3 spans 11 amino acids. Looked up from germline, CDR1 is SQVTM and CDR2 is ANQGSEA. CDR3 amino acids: CSTRLNTEAFF. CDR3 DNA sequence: TGCAGTACCAGACTAAACACTGAAGCTTTCTTT.

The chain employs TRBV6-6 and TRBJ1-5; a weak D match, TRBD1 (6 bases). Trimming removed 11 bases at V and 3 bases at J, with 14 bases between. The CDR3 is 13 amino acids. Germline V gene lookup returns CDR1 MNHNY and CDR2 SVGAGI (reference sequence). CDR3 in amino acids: CAHANRVNQPQHF. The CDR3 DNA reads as TGTGCCCACGCAAACAGGGTCAATCAGCCCCAGCATTTT.

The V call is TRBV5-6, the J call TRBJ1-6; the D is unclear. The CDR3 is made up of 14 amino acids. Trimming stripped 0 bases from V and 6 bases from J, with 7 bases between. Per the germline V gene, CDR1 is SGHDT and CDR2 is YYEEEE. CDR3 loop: CASSLDLTNSPLHF. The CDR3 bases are TGTGCCAGCAGCTTGGATCTTACTAATTCACCCCTCCACTTT.

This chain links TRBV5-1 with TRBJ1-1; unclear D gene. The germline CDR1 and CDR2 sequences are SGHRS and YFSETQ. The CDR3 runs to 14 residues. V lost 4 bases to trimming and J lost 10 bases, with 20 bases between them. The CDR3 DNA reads TGCGCCAGCAGCCCGGACCCCCCACCCTACCGAGCTTTCTTT. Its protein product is CASSPDPPPYRAFF.

As DNA, the CDR3 is TGTGCCAGTGGGAGCGGTCGTTATTCACCCCTCCACTTT. Its protein is CASGSGRYSPLHF. This chain connects TRBV19 to TRBJ1-6, with no clear D. V was pared by 8 bases and J by 8 bases, with 13 bases between. This CDR3 spans 13 amino acids. Per germline, CDR1 LNHDA and CDR2 SQIVND (reference sequence).

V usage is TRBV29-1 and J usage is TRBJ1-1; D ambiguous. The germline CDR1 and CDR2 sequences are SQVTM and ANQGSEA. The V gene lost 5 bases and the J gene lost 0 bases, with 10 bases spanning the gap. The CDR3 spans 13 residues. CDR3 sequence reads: CSVQSTVNTEAFF. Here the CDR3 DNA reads TGCAGCGTTCAATCGACGGTGAACACTGAAGCTTTCTTT.

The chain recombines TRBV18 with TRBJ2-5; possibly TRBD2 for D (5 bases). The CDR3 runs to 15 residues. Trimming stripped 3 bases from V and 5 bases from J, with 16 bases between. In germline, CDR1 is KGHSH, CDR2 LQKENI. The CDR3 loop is CASSPNSGWLETQYF. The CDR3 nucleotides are TGTGCCAGCTCACCTAACTCGGGGTGGTTGGAGACCCAGTACTTC.

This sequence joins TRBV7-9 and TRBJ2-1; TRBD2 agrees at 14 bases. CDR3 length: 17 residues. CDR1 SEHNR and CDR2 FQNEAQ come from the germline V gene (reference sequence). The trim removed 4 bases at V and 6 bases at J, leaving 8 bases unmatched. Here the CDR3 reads CASSSRGLAGDVNEQFF. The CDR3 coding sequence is TGTGCCAGCAGCTCCAGGGGACTAGCGGGAGACGTCAATGAGCAGTTCTTC.

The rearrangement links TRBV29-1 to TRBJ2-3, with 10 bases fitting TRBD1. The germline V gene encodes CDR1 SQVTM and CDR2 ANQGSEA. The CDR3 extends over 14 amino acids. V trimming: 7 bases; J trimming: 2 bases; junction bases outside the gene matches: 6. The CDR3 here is CSAQGQGVTDTQYF. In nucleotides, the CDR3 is TGCAGCGCCCAAGGACAGGGGGTCACAGATACGCAGTATTTT.

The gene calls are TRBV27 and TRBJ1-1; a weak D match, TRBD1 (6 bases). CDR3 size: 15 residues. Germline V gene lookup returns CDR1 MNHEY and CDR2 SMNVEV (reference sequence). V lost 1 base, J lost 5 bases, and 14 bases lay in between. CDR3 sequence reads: CASSLLRQGITEAFF. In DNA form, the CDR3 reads TGTGCCAGCAGTTTATTGCGGCAGGGGATAACTGAAGCTTTCTTT.

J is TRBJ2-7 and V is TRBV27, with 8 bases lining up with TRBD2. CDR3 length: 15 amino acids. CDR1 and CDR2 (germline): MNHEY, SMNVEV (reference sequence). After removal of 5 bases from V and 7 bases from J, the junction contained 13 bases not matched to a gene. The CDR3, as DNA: TGTGCCAGCAGTCCCACCCGGGGGGGCTTTAAAGAGCAGTACGTC. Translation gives CASSPTRGGFKEQYV.

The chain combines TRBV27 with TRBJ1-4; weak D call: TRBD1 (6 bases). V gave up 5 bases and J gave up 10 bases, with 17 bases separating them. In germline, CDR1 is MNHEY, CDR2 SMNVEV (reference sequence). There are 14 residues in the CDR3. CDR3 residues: CASSLSGTPRKLFF. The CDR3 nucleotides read TGTGCCAGCAGTCTCTCCGGGACACCCCGAAAACTGTTTTTT.

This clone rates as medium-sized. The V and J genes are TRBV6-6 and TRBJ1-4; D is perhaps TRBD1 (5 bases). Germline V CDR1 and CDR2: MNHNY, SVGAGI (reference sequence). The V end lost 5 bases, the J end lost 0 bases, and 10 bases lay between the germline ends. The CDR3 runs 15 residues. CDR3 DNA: TGTGCCAGCAGTACCGGACAAGCAACTAATGAAAAACTGTTTTTT. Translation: CASSTGQATNEKLFF.

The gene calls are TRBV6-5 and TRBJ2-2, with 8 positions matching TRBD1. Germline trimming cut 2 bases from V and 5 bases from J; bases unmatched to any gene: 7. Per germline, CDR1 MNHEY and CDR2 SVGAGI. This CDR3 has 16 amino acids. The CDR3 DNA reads TGTGCCAGCAGTTACGACCCAGGGGGCTTTACCGGGGAGCTGTTTTTT. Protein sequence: CASSYDPGGFTGELFF.

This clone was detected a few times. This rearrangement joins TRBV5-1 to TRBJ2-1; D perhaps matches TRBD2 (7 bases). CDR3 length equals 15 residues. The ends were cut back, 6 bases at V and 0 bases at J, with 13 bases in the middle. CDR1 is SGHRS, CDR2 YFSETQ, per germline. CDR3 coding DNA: TGCGCCAGCAACGCACGGGGGGCCTCCTACAATGAGCAGTTCTTC. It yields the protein CASNARGASYNEQFF.

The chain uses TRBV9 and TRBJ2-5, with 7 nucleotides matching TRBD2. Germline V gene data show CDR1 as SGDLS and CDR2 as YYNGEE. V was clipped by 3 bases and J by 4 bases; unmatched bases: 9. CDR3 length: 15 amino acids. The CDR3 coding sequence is TGTGCCAGCAGCGACATTCAAGCGGGGCGAGAGACCCAGTACTTC. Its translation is CASSDIQAGRETQYF.

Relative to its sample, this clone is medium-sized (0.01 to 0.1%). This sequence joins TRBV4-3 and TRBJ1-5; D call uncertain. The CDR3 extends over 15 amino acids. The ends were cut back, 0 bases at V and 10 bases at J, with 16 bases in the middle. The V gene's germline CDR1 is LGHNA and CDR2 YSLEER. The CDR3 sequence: CASSQEWKGNIPQHF. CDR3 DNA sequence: TGCGCCAGCAGCCAAGAATGGAAAGGTAATATACCCCAGCATTTT.

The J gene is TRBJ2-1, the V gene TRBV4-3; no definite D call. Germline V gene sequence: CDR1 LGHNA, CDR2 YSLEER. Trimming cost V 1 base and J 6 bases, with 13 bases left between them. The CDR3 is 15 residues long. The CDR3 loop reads CASSQVLVWGNEQFF. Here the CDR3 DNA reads TGCGCCAGCAGCCAAGTGCTTGTATGGGGCAATGAGCAGTTCTTC.

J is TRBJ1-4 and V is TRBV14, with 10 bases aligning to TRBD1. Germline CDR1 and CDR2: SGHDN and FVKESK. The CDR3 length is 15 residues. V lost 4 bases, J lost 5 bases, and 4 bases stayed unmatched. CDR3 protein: CASSPWTGGNEKLFF. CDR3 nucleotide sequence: TGTGCCAGCAGCCCCTGGACAGGGGGAAATGAAAAACTGTTTTTT.

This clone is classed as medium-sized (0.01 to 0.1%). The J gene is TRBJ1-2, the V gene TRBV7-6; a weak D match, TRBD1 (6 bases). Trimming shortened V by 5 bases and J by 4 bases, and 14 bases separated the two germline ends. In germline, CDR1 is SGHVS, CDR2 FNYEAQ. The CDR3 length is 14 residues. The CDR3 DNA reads TGTGCCAGCAGCCCTACAACAGGGACCTATGGCTACACCTTC. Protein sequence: CASSPTTGTYGYTF.

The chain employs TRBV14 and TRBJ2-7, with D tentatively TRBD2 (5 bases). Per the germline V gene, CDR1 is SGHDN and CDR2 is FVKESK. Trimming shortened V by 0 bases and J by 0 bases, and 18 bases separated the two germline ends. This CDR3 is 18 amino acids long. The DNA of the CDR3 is TGTGCCAGCAGCCAAGAAGGCGTGGCTGGAGGCCGCTCCTACGAGCAGTACTTC. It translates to CASSQEGVAGGRSYEQYF.